This T cell receptor (beta chain) was identified in a study of blood T cell repertoires in COVID-19. Overall study context: Collection of acute and convalescent COVID-19 samples took place in the United States, Italy and Spain. The analysed material was cDNA or gDNA that came from T cells, B-cell-depleted T cells, or PBMCs.

The authors' processing: Cell counts per sample came from amplifying reference gene primers. Sequencing was performed with immunoSEQ multiplex PCR; in TCRdb, only in-frame clones are kept and a portion is missing. Clonal size and the V and J genes are those of that table, whereas D and trimming came from the DNA. The sample carries over 75,000 clones, roughly 85% recorded once. This CDR3 is 15 amino acids long. V lost 0 bases and J lost 5, with 11 bases in between. CDR1 is SGHRS, CDR2 YFSETQ, per germline. The origin of this receptor is a human donor in a cohort sampled during active COVID-19. What was sequenced was peripheral blood. V and J are TRBV5-1 and TRBJ1-4; maybe TRBD1 (5 bases). The DNA for the CDR3 is TGCGCCAGCAGCTTGGGCGGACAACAAAATGAAAAACTGTTTTTT. It encodes CASSLGGQQNEKLFF. Supplemented by reference TRBV5-1 and TRBJ1-4, the full variable domain reads KAGVTQTPRYLIKTRGQQVTLSCSPISGHRSVSWYQQTPGQGLQFLFEYFSETQRNKGNFPGRFSGRQFSNSRSEMNVSTLELGDSALYLCASSLGGQQNEKLFFGSGTQLSVL.